Presented here are 5 T cell receptor beta chains from one specimen sequenced in a study of T cells in localized non-small cell lung cancer. Some clones are missing from TCRdb's copy, which holds only in-frame ones; the method was immunoSEQ multiplex PCR. The table lists about 130,000 clones, around 92% of them singletons. The sample here was peripheral blood, taken before any cancer treatment. The receptors originated from a female donor of 60 years or more with stage I lung adenocarcinoma.

V gene TRBV19 combines with J gene TRBJ1-5; 11 nucleotides align to TRBD1. The V gene end was trimmed by 6 bases and the J gene end by 6 bases; junction bases not matched to a gene: 4. The CDR3 is 14 residues long. Germline assignment: CDR1 LNHDA and CDR2 SQIVND (reference sequence). The DNA for the CDR3 is TGTGCCAGTAGAGCCGGGACAGGGGGTCAGCCCCAGCATTTT. Its translation: CASRAGTGGQPQHF.

This chain uses TRBV6-5 with TRBJ2-7, with D possibly being TRBD1 (5 bases). The CDR3 runs to 16 residues. In germline, CDR1 is MNHEY, CDR2 SVGAGI. V was trimmed by 2 bases and J by 3 bases, leaving 17 bases between them. CDR3 residues: CASSYAPNQGIYEQYF. The CDR3 DNA follows: TGTGCCAGCAGTTACGCGCCTAATCAGGGAATCTACGAGCAGTACTTC.

The gene calls are TRBV11-2 and TRBJ1-1, with a tentative D call TRBD1 (5 bases). In germline, CDR1 is SGHAT, CDR2 FQNNGV. Trimming took 1 base from V and 5 from J, leaving 8 bases between them. This CDR3 has 13 amino acids. CDR3 sequence (DNA): TGTGCCAGCAGCTTAGGAGAGGGGACTGAAGCTTTCTTT. Encoded protein: CASSLGEGTEAFF.

The V gene is TRBV27, the J gene TRBJ2-1; D gene unclear. Trimming pared 7 bases from V and 7 bases from J, leaving 20 bases between. Germline V CDR1 and CDR2: MNHEY, SMNVEV (reference sequence). The CDR3 is 15 amino acids. The CDR3 DNA reads as TGTGCCAGCACCCTGACTCTGATGAAAGGGAATGAGCAGTTCTTC. It encodes CASTLTLMKGNEQFF.

The J gene is TRBJ2-2, the V gene TRBV5-1, with TRBD2 matching over 9 bases. J lost 2 bases, V lost 1 base, and 3 bases had no gene match. The CDR3 extends over 16 amino acids. The germline CDR1 and CDR2 sequences are SGHRS and YFSETQ. The CDR3, as DNA: TGCGCCAGCAGCTTGCCGCTAGCGGGAAACACCGGGGAGCTGTTTTTT. Its protein product is CASSLPLAGNTGELFF.